The rows below give T cell receptor beta chains drawn from one sample of a study of a mutant IDH1 vaccine in newly diagnosed glioma. These TCRs are of unknown antigen specificity. TCRdb's copy holds only in-frame clones and misses some; the assay was immunoSEQ multiplex PCR. The table has approximately 60,000 clones, 83% seen once; the top ten hold roughly 3.2%. The source material was PBMCs, sampled from a glioma patient whose treatment included an IDH1 peptide vaccine. These receptor sequences come from a woman between 45 and 65 years old with glioma. CDR3s include the opening cysteine and the closing phenylalanine or tryptophan. Fields, in order: V gene, clone size, D gene, J gene, CDR3 protein, CDR3 DNA. The D gene is left open where the match is weak. Clone size is shown for a subset of rows, as once, few, many or a class of expanded clone.

>TRBV27|once|-|TRBJ1-2
CASSDGPGSGYGYTF
TGTGCCAGCAGCGACGGACCCGGGTCGGGCTATGGCTACACCTTC
>TRBV5-6|once|TRBD1|TRBJ2-7
CASSLLGQGVISYEQYF
TGTGCCAGCAGCTTGCTCGGGCAGGGGGTCATCTCCTACGAGCAGTACTTC
>TRBV2|-|TRBD1|TRBJ2-7
CASREQGSSYEQYF
TGTGCCAGCAGAGAACAGGGGTCGAGTTACGAGCAGTACTTC
>TRBV7-2|-|-|TRBJ1-3
CASSLGLGNTIYF
TGTGCCAGCAGCTTAGGACTGGGAAACACCATATATTTT
>TRBV7-2|-|-|TRBJ1-2
CASSSAHWDYSYGYTF
TGTGCCAGCAGCTCGGCCCATTGGGATTACAGCTATGGCTACACCTTC
>TRBV5-1|-|TRBD1|TRBJ1-2
CASSLRASQGGDGYTF
TGCGCCAGCAGCTTGCGAGCGAGTCAGGGGGGGGATGGCTACACCTTC
>TRBV14|-|-|TRBJ1-1
CASSQGGAIEAFF
TGTGCCAGCAGCCAAGGGGGCGCTATTGAAGCTTTCTTT
>TRBV5-6|few|TRBD1|TRBJ1-4
CASSLRGPATNEKLFF
TGTGCCAGCAGCTTGAGGGGGCCTGCAACTAATGAAAAACTGTTTTTT
>TRBV19|-|TRBD1|TRBJ1-6
CASSPTGVPALHF
TGTGCCAGTAGTCCAACAGGGGTTCCGGCCCTCCACTTT
>TRBV30|-|-|TRBJ1-1
CAWRQGNTEAFF
TGTGCCTGGAGGCAAGGGAACACTGAAGCTTTCTTT
>TRBV4-2|-|-|TRBJ1-5
CASSQDRYYNQPQHF
TGTGCCAGCAGCCAAGATCGATACTATAATCAGCCCCAGCATTTT
>TRBV5-1|-|-|TRBJ1-2
CASSLGPITNYGYTF
TGCGCCAGCAGCTTGGGACCCATTACGAACTATGGCTACACCTTC
>TRBV12-5|-|-|TRBJ2-1
CASGTSLHEQFF
TGTGCTAGTGGGACTAGTCTTCATGAGCAGTTCTTC
>TRBV19|-|TRBD1|TRBJ1-1
CASSIGTVENTEAFF
TGTGCCAGTAGTATTGGGACAGTCGAGAACACTGAAGCTTTCTTT
>TRBV18|-|-|TRBJ2-1
CASSPGLNNEQFF
TGTGCCAGCTCACCCGGCCTTAACAATGAGCAGTTCTTC
>TRBV7-8|-|-|TRBJ1-1
CASSLALNTEAFF
TGTGCCAGCAGCTTAGCACTGAACACTGAAGCTTTCTTT
>TRBV19|-|-|TRBJ1-6
CASSIDLEEGAPLHF
TGTGCCAGTAGTATAGATCTCGAAGAGGGGGCACCCCTCCACTTT
>TRBV2|-|TRBD1|TRBJ1-3
CASSGGVGQETVNTIYF
TGTGCCAGCAGTGGGGGAGTGGGACAGGAAACCGTAAACACCATATATTTT
>TRBV5-4|-|TRBD1|TRBJ1-1
CASSATGTDTEAFF
TGTGCCAGCAGCGCCACCGGGACAGACACTGAAGCTTTCTTT
>TRBV7-9|few|-|TRBJ1-4
CASSSRGTNEKLFF
TGTGCCAGCAGCTCAAGGGGGACTAATGAAAAACTGTTTTTT
>TRBV5-1|-|-|TRBJ2-2
CASSFQVNTGELFF
TGCGCCAGCAGCTTTCAGGTTAACACCGGGGAGCTGTTTTTT
>TRBV7-8|-|-|TRBJ1-6
CASSLVGGGLNNSPLHF
TGTGCCAGCAGCTTAGTGGGGGGGGGCTTGAATAATTCACCCCTCCACTTT
>TRBV5-4|-|-|TRBJ1-1
CASSLETGIITEAFF
TGTGCCAGCAGCTTGGAGACAGGTATAATCACTGAAGCTTTCTTT
>TRBV9|-|-|TRBJ1-2
CASSVGLLSTDPYYGYTF
TGTGCCAGCAGCGTAGGCCTTCTAAGTACGGATCCTTACTATGGCTACACCTTC
>TRBV30|-|TRBD1|TRBJ1-3
CAWARTGVVGNTIYF
TGTGCCTGGGCCCGGACAGGGGTCGTAGGAAACACCATATATTTT
>TRBV4-2|-|-|TRBJ1-2
CASSQGANYGYTF
TGTGCCAGCAGCCAAGGGGCTAACTATGGCTACACCTTC
>TRBV18|-|TRBD1|TRBJ1-2
CASSPGQGIDGYTF
TGTGCCAGCTCACCGGGACAGGGAATTGATGGCTACACCTTC
>TRBV2|-|TRBD2|TRBJ2-1
CASSPTSGAYNEQFF
TGTGCCAGCAGTCCGACTAGCGGGGCCTACAATGAGCAGTTCTTC
>TRBV6-5|-|TRBD1|TRBJ1-1
CASSQTGIEAFF
TGTGCCAGCAGCCAGACAGGGATTGAAGCTTTCTTT
>TRBV9|-|TRBD2|TRBJ2-5
CASSVGSGGLAGMETQYF
TGTGCCAGCAGCGTAGGGTCAGGTGGACTAGCGGGGATGGAGACCCAGTACTTC
>TRBV5-1|-|TRBD1|TRBJ2-5
CASSWGQGQETQYF
TGCGCCAGCAGCTGGGGACAGGGGCAAGAGACCCAGTACTTC
>TRBV25-1|-|-|TRBJ1-1
CASSENTEAFF
TGTGCCAGCAGTGAGAACACTGAAGCTTTCTTT
>TRBV4-1|-|-|TRBJ1-3
CASSREGKVGNTIYF
TGCGCCAGCAGCCGGGAGGGGAAGGTCGGAAACACCATATATTTT
>TRBV11-2|-|-|TRBJ2-7
CASSLAWGMNPYEQYF
TGTGCCAGCAGCTTAGCGTGGGGAATGAACCCCTACGAGCAGTACTTC
>TRBV5-6|few|TRBD1|TRBJ2-5
CASSEQGARETQYF
TGTGCCAGCAGCGAACAGGGGGCGCGAGAGACCCAGTACTTC
>TRBV6-5|-|TRBD1|TRBJ1-1
CASTPGGSGTEAFF
TGTGCCAGCACCCCAGGGGGGTCCGGCACTGAAGCTTTCTTT
>TRBV6-5|-|-|TRBJ1-5
CASSALSDQPQHF
TGTGCCAGCAGTGCCTTAAGCGATCAGCCCCAGCATTTT
>TRBV7-2|-|-|TRBJ1-2
CASFSGAGYLSGYTF
TGTGCCAGCTTCTCCGGAGCCGGGTATCTTAGTGGCTACACCTTC
>TRBV6-5|-|TRBD1|TRBJ1-6
CASRQGQANNSPLHF
TGTGCCAGCAGACAAGGACAGGCAAATAATTCACCCCTCCACTTT
>TRBV27|-|TRBD1|TRBJ1-6
CASSLLGGQGAWSPLHF
TGTGCCAGCAGTTTATTAGGGGGACAGGGGGCATGGTCACCCCTCCACTTT
>TRBV30|once|-|TRBJ1-5
CAWSAYYLINQPQHF
TGTGCCTGGAGCGCCTATTACCTGATAAATCAGCCCCAGCATTTT
>TRBV4-2|-|TRBD2|TRBJ2-2
CASSQVTSGGGRELFF
TGTGCCAGCAGCCAAGTTACTAGCGGGGGTGGTAGGGAGCTGTTTTTT
>TRBV4-3|-|TRBD1|TRBJ2-2
CASSRGGAGTGELFF
TGCGCCAGCAGCCGAGGGGGCGCGGGCACCGGGGAGCTGTTTTTT
>TRBV9|-|-|TRBJ1-3
CASSTPSISGNTIYF
TGTGCCAGCAGCACGCCGTCTATCTCTGGAAACACCATATATTTT
>TRBV15|-|TRBD1|TRBJ1-5
CATSRERTGFGNQPQHF
TGTGCCACCAGCAGAGAAAGGACAGGGTTCGGCAATCAGCCCCAGCATTTT
>TRBV7-7|-|TRBD2|TRBJ2-3
CASGAGGGTDTQYF
TGTGCCAGCGGAGCGGGGGGGGGCACAGATACGCAGTATTTT
>TRBV4-3|-|-|TRBJ1-2
CASSQDWGGGYGYTF
TGCGCCAGCAGCCAAGATTGGGGGGGTGGCTATGGCTACACCTTC
>TRBV6-1|-|-|TRBJ2-1
CASSERGHNEQFF
TGTGCCAGCAGTGAAAGAGGTCACAATGAGCAGTTCTTC
>TRBV9|once|-|TRBJ2-6
CASKLPGANVLTF
TGTGCCAGCAAGTTACCAGGGGCCAACGTCCTGACTTTC
>TRBV2|-|TRBD1|TRBJ1-2
CASSEEGAFYGYTF
TGTGCCAGCAGTGAGGAGGGGGCCTTTTATGGCTACACCTTC
>TRBV28|once|-|TRBJ1-5
CASSLYPEVGQPQHF
TGTGCCAGCAGTTTATACCCGGAGGTCGGTCAGCCCCAGCATTTT
>TRBV7-8|-|-|TRBJ1-5
CASSSTQQRGQPQHF
TGTGCCAGCAGCTCTACACAGCAGCGGGGTCAGCCCCAGCATTTT
>TRBV27|-|-|TRBJ1-1
CASSRRGRESEAFF
TGTGCCAGCAGTCGAAGGGGCAGGGAGTCTGAAGCTTTCTTT
>TRBV15|once|-|TRBJ2-5
CATSRAAGGQETQYF
TGTGCCACCAGCAGAGCTGCAGGCGGACAAGAGACCCAGTACTTC